The text below deals with one TCR beta chain. What it recognizes is unknown. Method: immunoSEQ multiplex PCR; TCRdb's copy keeps in-frame clones and lacks some. The sample carries about 21,000 clones, roughly nine tenths recorded once. These data are taken from a study of T cell clonotyping in hematopoietic cell transplantation. Study-wide results and limits: Broader posttransplant TCR repertoire diversity was predicted by graft donor and pretransplant recipient Inverse Simpson Index values. Without cell sorting, CD4 versus CD8 contributions remain unresolved.

Trimming stripped 6 bases from V and 4 bases from J, with 18 bases between. Germline lookup yields CDR1 SGHNT and CDR2 YENEEA. The CDR3 has 15 amino acids. This sample's time point: recipient sample about 28 days before transplant, after cytoreduction. The receptor's source is a man in his late teens or twenties with biphenotypic leukemia. Some clones in this sample may be carry-over from other donors' samples. The source material was peripheral blood mononuclear cells, sampled before stem cell transplant. V and J are TRBV11-3 and TRBJ1-2, with D perhaps matching TRBD1 (5 bases). The CDR3 here is CASSSPRAPSYGYTF. DNA for the CDR3: TGTGCCAGCAGTTCGCCCAGGGCGCCTTCCTATGGCTACACCTTC.